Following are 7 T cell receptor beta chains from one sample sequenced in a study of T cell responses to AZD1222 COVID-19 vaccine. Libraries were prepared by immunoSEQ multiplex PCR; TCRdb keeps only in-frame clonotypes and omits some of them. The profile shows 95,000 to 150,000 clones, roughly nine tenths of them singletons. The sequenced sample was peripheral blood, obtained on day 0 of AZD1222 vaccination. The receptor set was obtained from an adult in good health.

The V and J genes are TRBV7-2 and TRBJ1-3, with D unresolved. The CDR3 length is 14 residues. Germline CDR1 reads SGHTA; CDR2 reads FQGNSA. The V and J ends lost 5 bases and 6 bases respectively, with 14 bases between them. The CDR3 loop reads CASSPGWGINTIYF. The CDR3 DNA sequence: TGTGCCAGCAGCCCAGGATGGGGTATAAACACCATATATTTT.

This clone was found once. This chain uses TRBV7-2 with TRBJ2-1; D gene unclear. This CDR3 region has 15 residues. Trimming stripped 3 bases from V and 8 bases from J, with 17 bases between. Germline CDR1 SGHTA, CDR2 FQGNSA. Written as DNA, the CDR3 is TGTGCCAGCAGCTTGAGCCCAACTCCCGCGGATGAGCAGTTCTTC. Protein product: CASSLSPTPADEQFF.

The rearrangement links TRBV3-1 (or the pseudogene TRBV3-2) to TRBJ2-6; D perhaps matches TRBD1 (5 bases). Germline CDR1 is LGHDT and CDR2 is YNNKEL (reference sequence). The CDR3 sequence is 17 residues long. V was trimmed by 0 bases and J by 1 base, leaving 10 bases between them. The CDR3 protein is CASSQEGPLSGANVLTF. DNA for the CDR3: TGTGCCAGCAGCCAAGAGGGGCCCCTGTCTGGGGCCAACGTCCTGACTTTC.

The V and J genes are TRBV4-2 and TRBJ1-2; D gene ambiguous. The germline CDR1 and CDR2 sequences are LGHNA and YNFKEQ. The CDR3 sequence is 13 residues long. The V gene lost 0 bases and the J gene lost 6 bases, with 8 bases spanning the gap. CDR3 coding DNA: TGTGCCAGCAGCCAAGACTCAGGAGATGGCTACACCTTC. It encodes CASSQDSGDGYTF.

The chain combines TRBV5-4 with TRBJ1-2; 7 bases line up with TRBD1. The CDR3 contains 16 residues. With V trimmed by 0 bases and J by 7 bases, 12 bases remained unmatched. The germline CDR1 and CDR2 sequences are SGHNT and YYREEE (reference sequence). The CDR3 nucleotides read TGTGCCAGCAGCTTGGATGAGGGACAGCCTAGGGGTGGCTACACCTTC. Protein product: CASSLDEGQPRGGYTF.

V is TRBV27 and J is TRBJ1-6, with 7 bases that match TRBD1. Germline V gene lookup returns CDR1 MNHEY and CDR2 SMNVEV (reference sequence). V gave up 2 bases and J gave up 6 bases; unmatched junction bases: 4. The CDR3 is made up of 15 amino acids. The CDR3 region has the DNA TGTGCCAGCAGTTTACCCCGGGACAGTAATTCACCCCTCCACTTT. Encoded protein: CASSLPRDSNSPLHF.

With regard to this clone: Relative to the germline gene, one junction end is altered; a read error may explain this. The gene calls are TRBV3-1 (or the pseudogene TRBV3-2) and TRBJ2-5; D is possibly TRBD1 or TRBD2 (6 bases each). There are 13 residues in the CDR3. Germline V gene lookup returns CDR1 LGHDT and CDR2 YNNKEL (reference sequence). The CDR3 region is CASSQGGRETQYF. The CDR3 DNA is TGTGCCAGCAGTCAAGGGGGGCGAGAGACCCAGTACTTC.